A single sample is the source of the 22 T cell receptor beta chains below, sequenced in a study of blood T cell repertoires in COVID-19. Sequenced by immunoSEQ multiplex PCR; TCRdb stores in-frame clones only, minus some. The table has 250,000 to 400,000 clones, about nine tenths seen once. The sequencing input was peripheral blood. The origin of the receptors is a woman in her 30s with COVID-19, enrolled during active disease.

The CDR3 sequence: CASSYSVGGWFQPQHF. CDR3 bases: TGTGCCAGCAGTTACTCAGTTGGGGGGTGGTTTCAGCCCCAGCATTTT. The chain uses TRBV6-5 and TRBJ1-5; tentatively, D is TRBD1 (5 bases). In germline, CDR1 is MNHEY, CDR2 SVGAGI. This CDR3 is 16 amino acids long. V was trimmed by 0 bases and J by 6 bases, leaving 15 bases between them.

This rearrangement joins TRBV19 to TRBJ1-1; TRBD1 aligns across 9 bases. In germline, CDR1 is LNHDA, CDR2 SQIVND (reference sequence). This CDR3 region has 15 residues. The V segment lost 6 bases and the J segment 1 base; nucleotides outside the gene matches: 6. The CDR3 sequence: CASRTQGARNTEAFF. Written as DNA, the CDR3 is TGTGCCAGTAGGACACAGGGGGCAAGGAACACTGAAGCTTTCTTT. Using reference TRBV19 and TRBJ1-1 for the parts outside the CDR3, the full variable domain is DGGITQSPKYLFRKEGQNVTLSCEQNLNHDAMYWYRQDPGQGLRLIYYSQIVNDFQKGDIAEGYSVSREKKESFPLTVTSAQKNPTAFYLCASRTQGARNTEAFFGQGTRLTVV.

The chain employs TRBV4-3 and TRBJ1-2, with 7 bases matching TRBD1. The CDR3 has 16 amino acids. Germline lookup yields CDR1 LGHNA and CDR2 YSLEER. J was trimmed by 6 bases and V by 0 bases; bases with no gene match: 10. CDR3 region: CASSQDTGDRADGYTF. The CDR3 nucleotides read TGCGCCAGCAGCCAAGATACAGGTGACAGGGCTGATGGCTACACCTTC.

This clone was recorded a few times. The rearrangement links TRBV6-5 to TRBJ1-6; 10 bases align to TRBD1. V was pared by 0 bases and J by 7 bases, with 3 bases of the junction left unmatched. Germline values: CDR1 MNHEY, CDR2 SVGAGI. There are 16 residues in the CDR3. CDR3 nucleotides: TGTGCCAGCAGTTACTCCGAGGACAGGGGGAATTCACCCCTCCACTTT. It codes for CASSYSEDRGNSPLHF.

V is TRBV5-1 and J is TRBJ1-6, with a tentative D call TRBD1 (5 bases). From germline, CDR1 is SGHRS and CDR2 YFSETQ. The CDR3 has 14 amino acids. V dropped 4 bases and J dropped 3 bases, with 8 bases sitting between them. The CDR3 spells CASSTTGYNSPLHF. CDR3 nucleotide sequence: TGCGCCAGCAGCACCACAGGCTATAATTCACCCCTCCACTTT.

This chain joins TRBV19 and TRBJ1-6, with 7 bases lining up with TRBD1. With V trimmed by 8 bases and J by 4 bases, 8 bases remained unmatched. Germline V lookup: CDR1 LNHDA, CDR2 SQIVND (reference sequence). The CDR3 sequence is 15 residues long. CDR3 sequence (DNA): TGTGCCAGTCACGAAGGGACAGTATATAATTCACCCCTCCACTTT. This gives the protein CASHEGTVYNSPLHF.

This clone was counted a single time. The chain uses TRBV6-6 and TRBJ1-5, with a possible D match to TRBD1 (5 bases). V was trimmed by 7 bases and J by 5 bases, leaving 15 bases between them. Looked up from germline, CDR1 is MNHNY and CDR2 is SVGAGI (reference sequence). The CDR3 spans 14 residues. The CDR3 DNA sequence: TGTGCCAGCAATCGGCAGGGAGGAGATCAGCCCCAGCATTTT. It encodes CASNRQGGDQPQHF.

This chain connects TRBV9 to TRBJ2-1; 8 bases line up with TRBD1. Germline assignment: CDR1 SGDLS and CDR2 YYNGEE. Unmatched junction bases numbered 2, after V lost 0 bases and J lost 0 bases. The CDR3 loop spans 16 amino acids. This CDR3 reads CASSVGQGSSYNEQFF. CDR3 nucleotide sequence: TGTGCCAGCAGCGTAGGACAGGGGAGCTCCTACAATGAGCAGTTCTTC.

The chain is built from TRBV29-1 and TRBJ2-7; D is perhaps TRBD1 (5 bases). The germline V gene has CDR1 SQVTM and CDR2 ANQGSEA. V dropped 6 bases and J dropped 6 bases, with 21 bases sitting between them. The CDR3 sequence is 14 residues long. The CDR3 sequence is CSVLDPIGDTEQYF. CDR3 sequence (DNA): TGCAGCGTCCTGGACCCGATAGGGGATACCGAGCAGTACTTC.

The CDR3 is CASSSPGLAGLNTGELFF. CDR3 DNA: TGTGCCAGCAGCAGTCCGGGACTAGCGGGGCTTAACACCGGGGAGCTGTTTTTT. J is TRBJ2-2 and V is TRBV5-5, with TRBD2 identical over 13 bases. CDR1 and CDR2 (germline): SGHKS, YYEKEE (reference sequence). This CDR3 comprises 18 residues. Trimming took 4 bases from V and 2 from J; bases not matched to a gene: 8.

V and J are TRBV3-1 (or the pseudogene TRBV3-2) and TRBJ1-2; D gene unclear. This CDR3 has 15 amino acids. Germline V gene lookup returns CDR1 LGHDT and CDR2 YNNKEL (reference sequence). The V gene lost 0 bases and the J gene lost 1 base, with 9 bases spanning the gap. CDR3 nucleotides: TGTGCCAGCAGCCAAGATATGGGGAGTAACTATGGCTACACCTTC. Protein: CASSQDMGSNYGYTF.

This chain connects TRBV7-8 to TRBJ1-5; D is uncertain. Germline CDR1 is SGHVS and CDR2 is FQNEAQ. The CDR3 has 17 residues. V lost 0 bases, J lost 6 bases, and 18 bases lay in between. The CDR3 region is CASSLAESQEGAQPQHF. The CDR3, as DNA: TGTGCCAGCAGCTTAGCCGAGAGTCAGGAAGGCGCTCAGCCCCAGCATTTT.

J is TRBJ2-3 and V is TRBV2; TRBD1 agrees at 10 bases. The CDR3 runs 15 residues. Unmatched junction bases numbered 12, after V lost 7 bases and J lost 8 bases. Germline V gene data show CDR1 as SNHLY and CDR2 as FYNNEI. The DNA for the CDR3 is TGTGCCAGCACCCAATCGACAGGGGGCCAAGGTACGCAGTATTTT. Translation: CASTQSTGGQGTQYF. Drawing the rest from reference TRBV2 and TRBJ2-3, the complete variable domain is EPEVTQTPSHQVTQMGQEVILRCVPISNHLYFYWYRQILGQKVEFLVSFYNNEISEKSEIFDDQFSVERPDGSNFTLKIRSTKLEDSAMYFCASTQSTGGQGTQYFGPGTRLTVL.

The sample holds many counts of this clone. The chain links TRBV7-3 to TRBJ2-3, with 8 bases lining up with TRBD1. The CDR3 is made up of 13 amino acids. Germline V gives CDR1 SGHTA, CDR2 FQGTGA. The CDR3 loop is CASGQGYTDTQYF. The CDR3 bases are TGTGCATCAGGACAGGGCTACACAGATACGCAGTATTTT. Full variable domain (remainder filled in from reference TRBV7-3 and TRBJ2-3): GAGVSQTPSNKVTEKGKYVELRCDPISGHTALYWYRQSLGQGPEFLIYFQGTGAADDSGLPNDRFFAVRPEGSVSTLKIQRTERGDSAVYLCASGQGYTDTQYFGPGTRLTVL.

The chain combines TRBV18 with TRBJ1-3; 7 bases agree with TRBD1. This CDR3 region has 14 residues. Germline lookup yields CDR1 KGHSH and CDR2 LQKENI. V trimming: 3 bases; J trimming: 5 bases; junction bases outside the gene matches: 4. CDR3 nucleotides: TGTGCCAGCTCACCCACAGGGGCGAGAAACACCATATATTTT. Amino acids: CASSPTGARNTIYF.

The chain employs TRBV7-3 and TRBJ1-1, with 8 bases identical to TRBD1. This CDR3 comprises 16 residues. V shed 1 base, J shed 0 bases, and the junction held 4 bases outside the gene matches. CDR1 SGHTA and CDR2 FQGTGA come from the germline V gene. DNA of the CDR3: TGTGCCAGCAGCTTAAGTCCAGGGGGCATGAACACTGAAGCTTTCTTT. Protein sequence: CASSLSPGGMNTEAFF.

The V and J genes are TRBV7-6 and TRBJ2-7; 7 bases agree with TRBD1. CDR3 size: 15 residues. The junction had 6 bases not matched to a gene; V was cut back by 0 bases and J by 4 bases. Germline CDR1 reads SGHVS; CDR2 reads FNYEAQ. The CDR3 here is CASSLAPGQRYEQYF. In DNA form, the CDR3 reads TGTGCCAGCAGCTTAGCACCGGGACAGAGGTACGAGCAGTACTTC.

The CDR3 coding sequence is TGTGCCAGCAGCCCCCCGGTAGGGGGAAACTATGGCTACACCTTC. This sequence encodes CASSPPVGGNYGYTF. The V gene is TRBV4-2, the J gene TRBJ1-2; TRBD1 is a possible D gene (6 bases). Trimming removed 4 bases from V and 2 bases from J, with 14 bases in between. The germline gives CDR1 LGHNA, CDR2 YNFKEQ. CDR3 length: 15 residues.

DNA for the CDR3: TGTGCCAGCAGCGTTTTAAGGGGAGGCTACACCTTC. Amino acid sequence: CASSVLRGGYTF. This sequence joins TRBV9 and TRBJ1-2, with D perhaps TRBD1 (5 bases). Trimming took 2 bases from V and 8 from J, leaving 10 bases between them. The CDR3 covers 12 residues. Germline CDR1 reads SGDLS; CDR2 reads YYNGEE.

V gene TRBV4-1 combines with J gene TRBJ1-1, with D possibly matching TRBD1 (6 bases). Per germline, CDR1 MGHRA and CDR2 YSYEKL. CDR3 length: 15 amino acids. Trimming pared 3 bases from V and 4 bases from J, leaving 15 bases between. CDR3 region: CASSQPQGLGTEAFF. CDR3 bases: TGCGCCAGCAGCCAGCCCCAGGGGCTGGGCACTGAAGCTTTCTTT.

The chain uses TRBV5-5 and TRBJ2-7; 7 nucleotides agree with TRBD2. This CDR3 spans 15 amino acids. The junction had 5 bases not matched to a gene; V was cut back by 2 bases and J by 0 bases. Per germline, CDR1 SGHKS and CDR2 YYEKEE (reference sequence). This CDR3 reads CASSLSGTSSYEQYV. The CDR3 nucleotides are TGTGCCAGCAGCTTAAGCGGGACGAGCTCCTACGAGCAGTACGTC.

The rearrangement uses TRBV5-1 and TRBJ1-4, with D maybe TRBD1 (6 bases). The CDR3 covers 16 residues. V lost 0 bases to trimming and J lost 0 bases, with 9 bases between them. Per germline, CDR1 SGHRS and CDR2 YFSETQ. The CDR3 sequence: CASSLEQGATNEKLFF. The CDR3 nucleotides read TGCGCCAGCAGCTTGGAACAGGGTGCAACTAATGAAAAACTGTTTTTT.